A selection of T cell receptor beta chains follows, all from one sample in a study of blood T cells in healthy people across ages. One entry per CDR3 protein, called by TCRdb with MiXCR from the 5' RACE reads. The repertoire includes some 890,000 distinct CDR3 sequences, 25% to 35% of them detected once, and 9.5% to 13% sits in the top ten. These data were also filed under a second study, of T cells of mothers and their children.

Specimen: blood. The receptors stem from a woman aged 40 to 50 in good health. Each CDR3 is given with its conserved first and last residue. The order of the fields is V gene, clone size, D gene, J gene, CDR3 DNA, CDR3 protein. A D gene is named only where the DNA matches it firmly. Not all rows give a size; the values are once, few, many and, for expanded clones, a class.

TRBV6-1,NA,NA,TRBJ2-5,TGTGCCAGCAGTGAAGTTTCGCTACGGGCCAAGACCCAGTACTTC,CASSEVSLRAKTQYF
TRBV4-1,many,NA,TRBJ1-2,TGCGCCAGCAGCCACCCAAACGGGGCCAGGGGTAATGGCTACACCTTC,CASSHPNGARGNGYTF
TRBV11-2,few,NA,TRBJ1-1,TGTGCCAGCAGCCTCAGAGTTGGCAGGGGCACTGAAGCTTTCTTT,CASSLRVGRGTEAFF
TRBV28,NA,TRBD1,TRBJ1-1,TGTGCCAGCCCTCCTCAGGGACAGGTTTCAGTTGGTGAAGCTTTCTTT,CASPPQGQVSVGEAFF
TRBV10-3,many,NA,TRBJ2-5,TGTGCCATCAGTATTCGGGACCAAGAGACCCAGTACTTC,CAISIRDQETQYF
TRBV7-2,NA,NA,TRBJ2-7,TGTGCCGGCAGCGCACAGATCTACGAGCAGTACTTC,CAGSAQIYEQYF
TRBV6-1,NA,NA,TRBJ2-5,TGTGCCAGCAGCCTGAATCGGGACTACCAAGAGACCCAGTACTTC,CASSLNRDYQETQYF
TRBV6-1,few,NA,TRBJ2-7,TGTGCCAGTAGGGGAGCGAGGCACGAGCAGTACTTC,CASRGARHEQYF
TRBV25-1,few,TRBD1,TRBJ2-1,TGTGCCAGCAGTGGCCACACAGGGGGCAAAGACAATGAGCAGTTCTTC,CASSGHTGGKDNEQFF
TRBV6-5,NA,TRBD1,TRBJ1-1,TGTGCCAGCAGGGGGGACAGGGCGGTAACTGAAGCTTTCTTT,CASRGDRAVTEAFF
TRBV11-2,few,NA,TRBJ1-4,TGTGCCAGCAGCTCGACCACAGGGGAAAAACTGTTTTTT,CASSSTTGEKLFF
TRBV2,NA,NA,TRBJ1-4,TGTGCCAGCAGTGAGTGGGACGGAGCAACTAATGAAAAACTGTTTTTT,CASSEWDGATNEKLFF
TRBV27,NA,NA,TRBJ2-1,TGTGTCAGCAGTCCAATCCGAGGGCTAGCATATTACAATGAGCAGTTCTTC,CVSSPIRGLAYYNEQFF
TRBV4-1,NA,NA,TRBJ1-5,TGCGCCAGCAGCCTAGGTGCCGGGGCGCCCCAGCATTTT,CASSLGAGAPQHF
TRBV28,NA,TRBD1,TRBJ2-6,TGTGCCAGCAGTGGGACAGCCTACTCTGGGGCCAACGTCCTGACTTTC,CASSGTAYSGANVLTF
TRBV7-9,NA,NA,TRBJ2-3,TGTGCCAGCCCATCGACGGACTACGATACGCAGTATTTT,CASPSTDYDTQYF
TRBV6-6,NA,NA,TRBJ1-1,TGTGCCAGCAGTGACAGGTCTCCTCCGAACACTGAAGCTTTCTTT,CASSDRSPPNTEAFF
TRBV10-3,many,NA,TRBJ1-1,TGTGCCATCAGACCCAGGGTGGGCACTGAAGCTTTCTTT,CAIRPRVGTEAFF
TRBV14,NA,NA,TRBJ1-1,TGTGCCAGCAGTCAGACCGGCCTATTTGAAGCTTTCTTT,CASSQTGLFEAFF
TRBV7-2,few,NA,TRBJ1-5,TGTGCCAGCAGCCCAGATCCCCTTAATCAGCCCCAGCATTTT,CASSPDPLNQPQHF
TRBV4-3,many,TRBD1,TRBJ2-7,TGCGCCAGCAGCCAAACCGGGACAGCAAACTACGAGCAGTACTTC,CASSQTGTANYEQYF
TRBV5-1,NA,NA,TRBJ2-7,TGCGCCAGCAGCTTGTGGGCAGGCTCCTACAATGAGCAGTACTTC,CASSLWAGSYNEQYF
TRBV5-5,NA,TRBD1,TRBJ2-5,TGTGCCAGCAGCCCGACCCCAAACAGGGGGCTCGGGGAGACCCAGTACTTC,CASSPTPNRGLGETQYF
TRBV20-1,few,NA,TRBJ2-7,TGCAGTGCTAGAGGCCGACAAGGTAGTTACGAGCAGTACTTC,CSARGRQGSYEQYF
TRBV20-1,many,TRBD1,TRBJ2-3,TGCAGTGCTAGATCCCCGGGAAGGACAGGGAGGACAGATACGCAGTATTTT,CSARSPGRTGRTDTQYF
TRBV12-3/TRBV12-4,NA,TRBD2,TRBJ2-7,TGTGCCAGCAGTTTCGGGGCGGGGGGGCTGGTCATCTACGAGCAGTACTTC,CASSFGAGGLVIYEQYF
TRBV9,NA,NA,TRBJ1-6,TGTGCCGGCAGCGTAGGAAGCTCCTATAATTCACCCCTCCACTTT,CAGSVGSSYNSPLHF
TRBV7-6,NA,TRBD2,TRBJ2-4,TGTGCCAGCAGCTTAGTGGCTAGCGGGGGGACCTACAATGAGCAGTACTTC,CASSLVASGGTYNEQYF
TRBV20-1,NA,NA,TRBJ2-3,TGCAGTGCTAGCCGTCACAGCGCCACAGATACGCAGTATTTT,CSASRHSATDTQYF
TRBV6-2/TRBV6-3,few,TRBD2,TRBJ2-1,TGTGCCAGCAGTTACTCCACTAGCGGGTACTACAATGAGCAGTTCTTC,CASSYSTSGYYNEQFF
TRBV28,NA,TRBD1,TRBJ2-5,TGTGCCAGCAGTCCTCGGGACAGGGGGCAAGAGACCCAGTACTTC,CASSPRDRGQETQYF
TRBV18,NA,NA,TRBJ2-1,TGTGCCAGCTCACCGGGAAGCGATATCTCCTACAATGAGCAGTTCTTC,CASSPGSDISYNEQFF
TRBV7-3,NA,NA,TRBJ1-6,TGTGCCAGCAGCTTAGGTCAAGGGAATAATTCACCCCTCCACTTT,CASSLGQGNNSPLHF
TRBV12-3/TRBV12-4,NA,NA,TRBJ2-2,TGTGCCAGCATTGAGGGACATCGGGTTCACACCGGGGAGCTGTTTTTT,CASIEGHRVHTGELFF
TRBV10-3,many,NA,TRBJ2-1,TGTGCCATCAGTGAGACGGAAGGCCATGAGCAGTTCTTC,CAISETEGHEQFF
TRBV7-8,NA,NA,TRBJ2-7,TGTGCCAGCAGCTTAGAAGGGGGGCTTGGGCAGTACTTC,CASSLEGGLGQYF
TRBV20-1,NA,NA,TRBJ1-2,TGCAGTGTCCCTGCACAGCGCAACTATGGCTACACCTTC,CSVPAQRNYGYTF
TRBV20-1,many,NA,TRBJ2-7,TGCAGTGCTAGACGCGGTGACTACGAGCAGTACTTC,CSARRGDYEQYF
TRBV10-3,NA,NA,TRBJ2-7,TGTGCCATCAGCCCGCAAAACTCCTACGAGCAGTACTTC,CAISPQNSYEQYF
TRBV29-1,few,TRBD1,TRBJ1-1,TGCAGCGTTGTGAGGGGGCGACAGGGGACTGAAGCTTTCTTT,CSVVRGRQGTEAFF
TRBV27,few,NA,TRBJ2-1,TGTGCCAGCAAACCTCTCAGCTCCTACAATGAGCAGTTCTTC,CASKPLSSYNEQFF
TRBV4-3,many,NA,TRBJ2-7,TGCGCCAGCAGCCAAGATTGGGGGAGCGTCTACGAGCAGTACTTC,CASSQDWGSVYEQYF
TRBV6-6,once,NA,TRBJ2-7,TGTGCCAGCAGTTACGGGGTGAGGAATGAGCAGTACTTC,CASSYGVRNEQYF
TRBV20-1,NA,NA,TRBJ2-1,TGCAGTGCTAGAGATGAGGGGGGGCCCCATTTCAATGAGCAGTTCTTC,CSARDEGGPHFNEQFF